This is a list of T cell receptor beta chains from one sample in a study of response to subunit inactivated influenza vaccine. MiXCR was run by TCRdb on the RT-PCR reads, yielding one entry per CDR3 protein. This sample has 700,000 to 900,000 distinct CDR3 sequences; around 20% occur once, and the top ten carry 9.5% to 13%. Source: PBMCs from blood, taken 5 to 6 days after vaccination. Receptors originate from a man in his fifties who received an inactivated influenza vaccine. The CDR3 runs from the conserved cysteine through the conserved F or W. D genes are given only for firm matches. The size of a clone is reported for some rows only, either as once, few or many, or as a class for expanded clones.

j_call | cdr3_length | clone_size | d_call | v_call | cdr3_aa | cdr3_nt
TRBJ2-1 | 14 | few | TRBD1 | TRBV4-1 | CASSPPGQGNEQFF | TGCGCCAGCAGCCCGCCGGGACAGGGGAATGAGCAGTTCTTC
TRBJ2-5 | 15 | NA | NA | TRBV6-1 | CASSEGLKRWETQYF | TGTGCCAGCAGTGAAGGCTTGAAGAGGTGGGAGACCCAGTACTTC
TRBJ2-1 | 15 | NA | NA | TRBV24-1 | CATSGTLLGYNEQFF | TGTGCCACCAGCGGGACTCTGCTCGGGTACAATGAGCAGTTCTTC
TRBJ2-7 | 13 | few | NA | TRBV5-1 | CASNRDGSYEQYF | TGCGCCAGCAATCGGGACGGCTCCTACGAGCAGTACTTC
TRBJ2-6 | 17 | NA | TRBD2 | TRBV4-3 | CASSQTSGVSGANVLTF | TGCGCCAGCAGCCAAACTAGCGGAGTCTCTGGGGCCAACGTCCTGACTTTC
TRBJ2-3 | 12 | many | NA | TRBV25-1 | CASAVKADTQYF | TGTGCCAGCGCCGTCAAAGCAGATACGCAGTATTTT
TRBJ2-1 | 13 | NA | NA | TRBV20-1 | CSGRAPFYNEQFF | TGCAGCGGCAGGGCTCCCTTCTACAATGAGCAGTTCTTC
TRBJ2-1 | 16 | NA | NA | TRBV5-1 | CASNQMARAAYNEQFF | TGCGCCAGCAATCAGATGGCCAGGGCCGCCTACAATGAGCAGTTCTTC
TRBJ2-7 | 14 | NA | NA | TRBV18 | CASSPTTGSYEQYF | TGTGCCAGCTCACCTACGACGGGAAGCTACGAGCAGTACTTC
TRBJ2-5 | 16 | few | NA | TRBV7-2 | CASSLGWGGRAETQYF | TGTGCCAGCAGCTTAGGGTGGGGCGGCCGGGCAGAGACCCAGTACTTC
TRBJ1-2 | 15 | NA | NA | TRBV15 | CATSRDTATNYGYTF | TGTGCCACCAGCAGAGATACAGCAACTAACTATGGCTACACCTTC
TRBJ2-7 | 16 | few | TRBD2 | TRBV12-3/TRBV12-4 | CASSLVRLAGGYEQYF | TGTGCCAGCAGTTTAGTTCGCCTAGCGGGAGGCTACGAGCAGTACTTC
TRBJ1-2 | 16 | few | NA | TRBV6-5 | CASSYSSGTVNYGYTF | TGTGCCAGCAGTTACTCCTCGGGGACGGTAAACTATGGCTACACCTTC
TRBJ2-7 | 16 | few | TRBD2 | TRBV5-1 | CASSLTVSSGAYEQYF | TGCGCCAGCAGCTTGACAGTCTCTAGCGGGGCCTACGAGCAGTACTTC
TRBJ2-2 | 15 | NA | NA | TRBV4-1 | CASSQEGGSTGELFF | TGCGCCAGCAGCCAAGAGGGGGGTTCCACCGGGGAGCTGTTTTTT
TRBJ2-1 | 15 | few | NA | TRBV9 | CASSVDSGEYNEQFF | TGTGCCAGCAGCGTAGACAGCGGAGAATACAATGAGCAGTTCTTC
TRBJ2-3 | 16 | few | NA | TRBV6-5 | CASSYRGRGRTDTQYF | TGTGCCAGCAGTTACCGGGGCAGGGGCCGCACAGATACGCAGTATTTT
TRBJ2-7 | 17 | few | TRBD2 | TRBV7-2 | CASSFLAGGLSSYEQYF | TGTGCCAGCAGCTTCCTAGCGGGGGGCCTAAGCTCCTACGAGCAGTACTTC
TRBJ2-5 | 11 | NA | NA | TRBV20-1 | CSVVATETQYF | TGCAGTGTGGTAGCCACAGAGACCCAGTACTTC
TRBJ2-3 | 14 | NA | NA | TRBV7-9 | CASSPDLYTDTQYF | TGTGCCAGCAGCCCAGATCTATACACAGATACGCAGTATTTT
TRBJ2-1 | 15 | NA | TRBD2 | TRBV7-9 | CASSLPGLPYNEQFF | TGTGCCAGCAGCTTACCGGGACTACCTTACAATGAGCAGTTCTTC
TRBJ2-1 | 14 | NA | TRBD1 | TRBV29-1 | CSAGQGTKYNEQFF | TGCAGCGCCGGACAGGGCACAAAATACAATGAGCAGTTCTTC
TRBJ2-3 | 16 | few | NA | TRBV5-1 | CASSLAAPPSTDTQYF | TGCGCCAGCAGCTTGGCCGCGCCCCCTAGCACAGATACGCAGTATTTT
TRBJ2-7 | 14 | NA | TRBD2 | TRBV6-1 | CASSDDGRASEQYF | TGTGCCAGCAGTGATGACGGGAGGGCCTCTGAGCAGTACTTC
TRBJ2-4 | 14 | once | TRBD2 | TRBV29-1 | CSVVASGNGDIQYF | TGCAGCGTTGTCGCTAGCGGGAACGGGGACATTCAGTACTTC
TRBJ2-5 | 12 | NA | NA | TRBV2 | CASRLTRQTQYF | TGTGCCAGCAGGCTGACCCGACAGACCCAGTACTTC
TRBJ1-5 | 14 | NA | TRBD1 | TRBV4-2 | CASSAQGNNQPQHF | TGTGCCAGCAGCGCACAGGGGAATAATCAGCCCCAGCATTTT
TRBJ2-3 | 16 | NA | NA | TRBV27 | CASSFLAGTSTDTQYF | TGTGCCAGCAGTTTCTTGGCCGGAACAAGCACAGATACGCAGTATTTT
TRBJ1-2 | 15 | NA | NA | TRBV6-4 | CASSKSPGKDYGYTF | TGTGCCAGCAGTAAAAGTCCGGGGAAGGACTATGGCTACACCTTC